The rows below give T cell receptor beta chains drawn from one sample of a study of T cells in localized non-small cell lung cancer. TCRdb's copy holds only in-frame clones and misses some; the assay was immunoSEQ multiplex PCR. Altogether tens of thousands of clones are present, 84% being singletons, with the ten largest covering about 13%. The material sequenced was peripheral blood, taken before any cancer treatment. All receptors come from a female donor older than 55 with stage I lung adenocarcinoma. CDR3s include the opening cysteine and the closing phenylalanine or tryptophan. A D gene is named only where the DNA matches it firmly. Size is omitted from some rows. Given values are once, few, many or a class for expanded clones.

v_gene	abundance	j_gene	d_gene	CDR3nt	CDR3aa
TRBV12-5	.	TRBJ1-5	TRBD1	TGTGCTAGTGGGTCGACCGGGACAGGGGGCGGGCGGCCCCAGCATTTT	CASGSTGTGGGRPQHF
TRBV6-1	once	TRBJ2-7	TRBD2	TGTGCCACGGCGCGGGGGCTAGCGGGAGCCTACGAGCAGTACTTC	CATARGLAGAYEQYF
TRBV2	.	TRBJ1-1	.	TGTGCCAGCGTTCTTCAGGCGATTAGCACTGAAGCTTTCTTT	CASVLQAISTEAFF
TRBV15	.	TRBJ2-5	TRBD2	TGTGCCACCAGCAGCTCCACTAGCGGGGAAGAGACCCAGTACTTC	CATSSSTSGEETQYF
TRBV6-5	.	TRBJ1-1	.	TGTGCCAGCAGTTACTCGGGGGGTAATACTGAAGCTTTCTTT	CASSYSGGNTEAFF
TRBV11-2	.	TRBJ1-2	.	TGTGCCAGCAGCGGTCTAACAGGGAACTATGGCTACACCTTC	CASSGLTGNYGYTF
TRBV30	.	TRBJ2-1	.	TGTGCCTGGAGGGGGGCTAGCTCGAGTGGCTACAATGAGCAGTTCTTC	CAWRGASSSGYNEQFF
TRBV11-3	.	TRBJ2-7	TRBD1	TGTGCCAGCAGCTTCTCTGGACAGGGGGGCGACGAGCAGTACTTC	CASSFSGQGGDEQYF
TRBV19	.	TRBJ1-3	.	TGTGCCAGTAGTATAGATCTCGGTTCTGGAAACACCATATATTTT	CASSIDLGSGNTIYF
TRBV5-1	.	TRBJ1-2	.	TGCGCCAGCAGCGTACAGGGAAGAGATGGCTACACCTTC	CASSVQGRDGYTF
TRBV11-3	.	TRBJ2-7	.	TGTGCCAGCACGGGGGGCAGGGACGAGCAGTACTTC	CASTGGRDEQYF
TRBV6-1	once	TRBJ1-6	.	TGTGCCAGCAGTGGACAGTCCGGATATTCACCCCTCCACTTT	CASSGQSGYSPLHF
TRBV7-6	few	TRBJ1-6	TRBD1	TGTGCCAGCAGCCGAATGTATGGGACAGGGGGTAATTCACCCCTCCACTTT	CASSRMYGTGGNSPLHF
TRBV5-1	.	TRBJ1-1	TRBD1	TGCGCCAGCAGCCCTGTGACAGGGGTGTTATCGGGAGCTTTCTTT	CASSPVTGVLSGAFF
TRBV18	.	TRBJ2-3	TRBD2	TGTGCCAGCTCACCACGACTAGCGGGGGTGGATACGCAGTATTTT	CASSPRLAGVDTQYF
TRBV21-1	.	TRBJ1-4	.	TGTGCCACCCGTTATTCGACAGGGGATTTTTGCGGAACTAATGAAAAACTGTTTTTT	CATRYSTGDFCGTNEKLFF
TRBV27	.	TRBJ2-5	.	TGTGCCAGCAGTTCGAGCAGGGGCCAACAGACCCAGTACTTC	CASSSSRGQQTQYF
TRBV6-6	.	TRBJ1-6	TRBD1	TGTGCCAGCAGATACCCTGGAGGGGGCAATTCACCCCTCCACTTT	CASRYPGGGNSPLHF
TRBV19	.	TRBJ2-2	TRBD2	TGTGCCAGTAGTGCCCGACCTAGCGGGAGGGCCGTCGGGGAGCTGTTTTTT	CASSARPSGRAVGELFF
TRBV7-9	.	TRBJ2-5	.	TGTGCCAGCAGCTTACAGGCACAAGAGACCCAGTACTTC	CASSLQAQETQYF
TRBV10-3	once	TRBJ1-1	.	TGTGCCATCAGTCCACAGGACTCTGAAGCTTTCTTT	CAISPQDSEAFF
TRBV6-6	once	TRBJ1-5	.	TGTGCCAGCAGGAGAGAGGGTGATGGTCAGCCCCAGCATTTT	CASRREGDGQPQHF
TRBV11-2	.	TRBJ1-1	TRBD1	TGTGCCAGCAGCTTTAGGGGGCCGAACACTGAAGCTTTCTTT	CASSFRGPNTEAFF
TRBV12-5	.	TRBJ2-5	.	TGTGCTAGTGGTTTGGGCCTTCCGGGCAGTCGAGAGACCCAGTACTTC	CASGLGLPGSRETQYF
TRBV19	once	TRBJ2-1	.	TGTGCCAGTAGTGTTAGACCGAGCTCCTACAATGAGCAGTTCTTC	CASSVRPSSYNEQFF
TRBV11-2	.	TRBJ2-1	TRBD1	TGTGCCAGCAGCCGTTTCCCACTCCCGGGACAGGGGGATAGTGAGCAGTTCTTC	CASSRFPLPGQGDSEQFF
TRBV6-1	.	TRBJ2-7	TRBD2	TGTGCCAGCACTAGCGGGAACTCCTACGAGCAGTACTTC	CASTSGNSYEQYF
TRBV10-3	.	TRBJ2-1	TRBD1	TGTGCCATCTCCAACCGGGACAGGGATTACAATGAGCAGTTCTTC	CAISNRDRDYNEQFF
TRBV2	.	TRBJ1-2	.	TGTGCCAGCAGTGAAGAGGGACGGCGTAACTATGGCTACACCTTC	CASSEEGRRNYGYTF
TRBV7-9	.	TRBJ1-2	TRBD1	TGTGCCAGCAGCCGCGGACAGGCGGGCAATAACTATGGCTACACCTTC	CASSRGQAGNNYGYTF
TRBV6-6	.	TRBJ2-5	.	TGTGCCAGCAGTTACTCGAGGCCTGGACAAAAAGAGACCCAGTACTTC	CASSYSRPGQKETQYF
TRBV6-5	few	TRBJ1-2	.	TGTGCCAGCAGTGGATCTAGCTATGGCTACACCTTC	CASSGSSYGYTF
TRBV18	.	TRBJ1-1	.	TGTGCCAGCTCACAGGGGGAGAACACTGAAGCTTTCTTT	CASSQGENTEAFF
TRBV6-6	once	TRBJ1-4	TRBD1	TGTGCCAGCGGACAGGGAGGTGAAAAACTGTTTTTT	CASGQGGEKLFF
TRBV12-5	.	TRBJ2-1	TRBD2	TGTGCTAGTGGTCCAGGACTAGCCTCTTACAATGAGCAGTTCTTC	CASGPGLASYNEQFF
TRBV9	.	TRBJ1-1	.	TGTGCCAGCATCCCCGGGGGGACCATGAACACTGAAGCTTTCTTT	CASIPGGTMNTEAFF
TRBV7-8	.	TRBJ2-5	.	TGTGCCAGCAGCCCCAGGGGGGTAGAGACCCAGTACTTC	CASSPRGVETQYF
TRBV6-6	once	TRBJ1-1	.	TGTGCCAGCAGTTATTGGGGGGAAGAAGCTTTCTTT	CASSYWGEEAFF
TRBV10-1	.	TRBJ2-7	TRBD2	TGCGCCAGCAGTGAGTCGACTCGGGGGGTGGATAAGTACTTC	CASSESTRGVDKYF
TRBV27	.	TRBJ2-7	TRBD1	TGTGCCAGCAGTCCGGAGGGACAGGCAACCTACGAGCAGTACTTC	CASSPEGQATYEQYF
TRBV7-6	.	TRBJ2-1	TRBD2	TGTGCCAGCAGCTCCTACAGCAGCGGGGCAGTTCGTCTTTCTCCCTACAATGAGCAGTTCTTC	CASSSYSSGAVRLSPYNEQFF
TRBV27	.	TRBJ1-2	TRBD1	TGTGCCAGCAGTATGGACAGGGGGATCAGTTTGTCGTATGGCTACACCTTC	CASSMDRGISLSYGYTF
TRBV5-1	.	TRBJ2-1	.	TGCGCCAGCAGCCCAGGGGGGGACAGCCTCCGGGGGCAGTTCTTC	CASSPGGDSLRGQFF
TRBV7-9	.	TRBJ2-1	.	TGTGCCAGCAGCCGTCAGGGACTGACAAATGAGCAGTTCTTC	CASSRQGLTNEQFF